The following is a T cell receptor (beta chain) sequence with its context. Its antigen is not known. This sample was taken from a study of T cells after yellow fever vaccination. Study-level results: A minor fraction of clonotypes spanned both CD4 and CD8 compartments. The secondary response showed a weaker magnitude and a faster peak, day 5 versus 15. Clones that expanded after primary vaccination mostly reappeared after the booster (nearly 98% CD4, approximately 85% CD8).

By 5'RACE template switching, TCR cDNA was produced, with a universal primer site and UMIs added in the process. TCRdb re-called the 5' RACE reads through MiXCR, storing one row per CDR3 protein. Of approximately 550,000 distinct CDR3 sequences detected, over 15% appear once; the ten largest clones hold roughly an eighth. The sample consisted of PBMCs, taken 15 days after the yellow fever booster vaccination. The source of this sequence is a man between 25 and 39 years old who received the YFV17D yellow fever vaccine.

Here the CDR3 DNA reads TGTGCCAGCAGCTTATCTCAGGGAAGAGTCGGGGCCGGGGGCAATGAGCAGTTCTTC. Its protein product is CASSLSQGRVGAGGNEQFF. This chain connects TRBV11-2 to TRBJ2-1, with D possibly TRBD2 on 6 matching bases. CDR3 length: 19 amino acids. Germline V gives CDR1 SGHAT, CDR2 FQNNGV. V was pared by 2 bases and J by 6 bases, with 26 bases between.